The source of this TCR beta chain is a study of regulatory and conventional T cells in RAG deficiency. Points from the study as a whole: Shorter CDR3s in all patient subsets; >80% Treg-Tconv overlap in Omenn. Other subsets showed around 10-fold reductions, but Treg unique TCR beta sequences fell roughly 100-fold in these patients.

Genomic DNA came from blood conventional CD4+ T cells gated CD25-low CD127-high. The germline CDR1 and CDR2 sequences are GTSNPN and SVGIG (reference sequence). Unmatched junction bases numbered 8, after V lost 2 bases and J lost 5 bases. This CDR3 region has 14 residues. Produced via immunoSEQ multiplex PCR; TCRdb's table is partial and in-frame only. Here the sample spans roughly 30,000 clones, around 96% being singletons. Of note for this clone: Its antigen is currently unknown.

These same records also appear under a second study, on regulatory T cells. This second study notes: The PCR used 52 TRBV and 13 TRBJ primers. In patients, unique TRB V-J pairs were restricted and V/J usage skewed, especially in Tregs.

Sequenced material: CD25- CD4+ T cells sorted from blood. This receptor was taken from a human donor in good health. The J gene is TRBJ2-7, the V gene TRBV30; TRBD1 agrees at 8 bases. CDR3 coding DNA: TGTGCCTGGAGTTACGGACAGGGTACCCACGAGCAGTACTTC. Translating gives CAWSYGQGTHEQYF.